This T cell receptor beta chain emerged from a study of T cell changes during pregnancy in multiple sclerosis. Measured with immunoSEQ multiplex PCR; TCRdb has only the in-frame clones, and not every one. The repertoire includes under 70,000 clones, about 90% of them detected once, and 0.49% sits in the top ten. The germline V and J ends were trimmed by 7 bases and 7 bases, with 15 bases remaining between them. CDR3 size: 14 residues. Germline CDR1 SGDLS, CDR2 YYNGEE. This clonotype originated in a female donor in good health, enrolled as a control in a pregnancy study. The starting material was CD4+ T cells from peripheral blood mononuclear cells, obtained after pregnancy. The rearrangement links TRBV9 to TRBJ1-6; possibly TRBD1 for D (6 bases). The CDR3 loop is CASSGGLENSPLHF. CDR3 coding DNA: TGTGCCAGCTCCGGGGGGCTTGAGAATTCACCCCTCCACTTT.